This entry lists 2 T cell receptor beta chains sequenced from one sample in a study of CD8+ T cells in alopecia areata. Investigators isolated RNA and reverse transcribed it into cDNA to act as the sequencing template. Measured with immunoSEQ multiplex PCR; TCRdb has only the in-frame clones, and not every one. The repertoire holds 120,000 to 150,000 clones, with around 50% as singletons. The sequenced material came from CD4+ T cells sorted from blood. The receptors stem from a human donor with alopecia areata.

V is TRBV10-3 and J is TRBJ2-5; 9 bases agree with TRBD2. The CDR3 extends over 15 amino acids. Trimming removed 2 bases from V and 5 bases from J; junction bases left unmatched: 6. The germline CDR1 and CDR2 sequences are ENHRY and SYGVKD. CDR3 nucleotides: TGTGCCATCAGTGAGAATAGCGGGAGAAGGGAGACCCAGTACTTC. Translated, it gives CAISENSGRRETQYF.

The rearrangement joins TRBV28 to TRBJ1-5; tentatively, D is TRBD1 (6 bases). This CDR3 has 13 residues. V lost 6 bases and J 7 bases, leaving 13 bases between the germline ends. Germline lookup yields CDR1 MDHEN and CDR2 SYDVKM. CDR3 bases: TGTGCCAGCAGACCCGGGGGGCTCCAGCCCCAGCATTTT. Amino acids: CASRPGGLQPQHF.